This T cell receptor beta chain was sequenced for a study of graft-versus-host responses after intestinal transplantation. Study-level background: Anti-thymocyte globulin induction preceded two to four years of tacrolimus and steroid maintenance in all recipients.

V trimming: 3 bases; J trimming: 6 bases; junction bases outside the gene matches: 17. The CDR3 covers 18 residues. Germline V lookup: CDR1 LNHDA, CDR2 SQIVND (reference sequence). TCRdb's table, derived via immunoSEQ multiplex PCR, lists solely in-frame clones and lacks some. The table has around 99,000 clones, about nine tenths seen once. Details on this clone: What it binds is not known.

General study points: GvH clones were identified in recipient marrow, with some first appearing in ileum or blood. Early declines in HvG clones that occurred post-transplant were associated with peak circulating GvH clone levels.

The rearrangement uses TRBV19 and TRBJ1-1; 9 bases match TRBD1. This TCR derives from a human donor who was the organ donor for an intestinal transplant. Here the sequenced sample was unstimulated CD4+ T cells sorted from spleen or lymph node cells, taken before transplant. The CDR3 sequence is CASSIKLGGTGTGAEAFF. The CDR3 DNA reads TGTGCCAGTAGTATTAAGTTGGGGGGGACAGGGACGGGCGCTGAAGCTTTCTTT.